One and the same sample provided the 25 T cell receptor beta chains below, sequenced in a study of T cell changes during pregnancy in multiple sclerosis. TCRdb's table, derived via immunoSEQ multiplex PCR, lists solely in-frame clones and lacks some. Of tens of thousands of clones listed, about 89% are singletons. Source: CD8+ T cells from peripheral blood mononuclear cells, taken in the first trimester of pregnancy. The receptors here all came from a female donor in good health, enrolled as a control in a pregnancy study.

J is TRBJ2-2 and V is TRBV4-1; 8 positions agree with TRBD2. From germline, CDR1 is MGHRA and CDR2 YSYEKL. The ends lost 3 bases at V and 1 base at J; junction bases unmatched: 1. CDR3 length: 15 residues. In DNA, the CDR3 is TGCGCCAGCAGCCAGACTAGCGAGAACACCGGGGAGCTGTTTTTT. Translation gives CASSQTSENTGELFF.

V is TRBV5-1 and J is TRBJ2-1; 10 positions agree with TRBD1. V lost 2 bases and J lost 2; bases outside the gene matches: 4. The CDR3 totals 16 residues. Germline V CDR1 and CDR2: SGHRS, YFSETQ. CDR3 amino acids: CASSLQGQGAYNEQFF. CDR3 nucleotide sequence: TGCGCCAGCAGCTTACAAGGACAGGGGGCCTACAATGAGCAGTTCTTC.

This chain links TRBV30 with TRBJ2-7; D is perhaps TRBD2 (6 bases). V lost 3 bases to trimming and J lost 3 bases, with 12 bases between them. Germline-derived CDR1 and CDR2 are GTSNPN and SVGIG (reference sequence). CDR3 length: 13 residues. This CDR3 is CAWRAGIHYEQYF. The CDR3 DNA is TGTGCCTGGAGGGCGGGAATTCACTACGAGCAGTACTTC.

The genes are TRBV25-1 and TRBJ2-1; D may be TRBD2 (6 bases). Germline V gene sequence: CDR1 MGHDK, CDR2 SYGVNS. V was cut by 7 bases and J by 4 bases, with 20 bases left in between. CDR3 length equals 16 residues. The CDR3 region is CASNTQGLWGYNEQFF. CDR3 nucleotides: TGTGCCAGCAATACGCAGGGACTCTGGGGATACAATGAGCAGTTCTTC.

The CDR3 nucleotides read TGTGCCACCAGCAGAGCAGCGGGAGAGGGGGATACGCAGTATTTT. Amino acid sequence: CATSRAAGEGDTQYF. This chain connects TRBV15 to TRBJ2-3; 8 bases agree with TRBD2. Per the germline V gene, CDR1 is LNHNV and CDR2 is YYDKDF (reference sequence). This CDR3 has 15 amino acids. With 1 base clipped from V and 6 bases from J, the junction kept 6 bases outside the gene matches. Full variable domain (missing parts from reference TRBV15 and TRBJ2-3): DAMVIQNPRYQVTQFGKPVTLSCSQTLNHNVMYWYQQKSSQAPKLLFHYYDKDFNNEADTPDNFQSRRPNTSFCFLDIRSPGLGDTAMYLCATSRAAGEGDTQYFGPGTRLTVL.

This clone appeared once. The gene calls are TRBV5-6 and TRBJ1-6, with a possible D match to TRBD1 (5 bases). The CDR3 loop spans 15 amino acids. Trimming left V 0 bases short and J 7 bases short, with 11 bases between. Germline CDR1 SGHDT, CDR2 YYEEEE. CDR3 loop: CASSLEREGNSPLHF. The CDR3 nucleotides are TGTGCCAGCAGCTTGGAAAGGGAGGGGAATTCACCCCTCCACTTT.

V and J are TRBV29-1 and TRBJ2-7; no firm D call. The CDR3 length is 12 residues. Trimming left V 4 bases short and J 3 bases short, with 10 bases between. The germline V gene encodes CDR1 SQVTM and CDR2 ANQGSEA. CDR3 loop: CSVAGQDYEQYF. In nucleotides, the CDR3 is TGCAGCGTTGCTGGGCAGGACTACGAGCAGTACTTC.

This clone appeared a few times. The J gene is TRBJ1-1, the V gene TRBV19, with D tentatively TRBD1 (6 bases). Germline V gene sequence: CDR1 LNHDA, CDR2 SQIVND (reference sequence). The CDR3 covers 10 residues. V was clipped by 8 bases and J by 7 bases, with 8 bases between them. The DNA for the CDR3 is TGTGCCAGTGGGGACAATGAAGCTTTCTTT. It specifies CASGDNEAFF.

The chain combines TRBV7-9 with TRBJ2-1; 8 bases agree with TRBD1. V lost 5 bases to trimming and J lost 5 bases; unmatched junction nucleotides: 8. Germline-derived CDR1 and CDR2 are SEHNR and FQNEAQ (reference sequence). This CDR3 region has 15 residues. CDR3 sequence (DNA): TGTGCCAGCAGCGGGATGGGACAGGACCACAATGAGCAGTTCTTC. Amino acids: CASSGMGQDHNEQFF.

This clone was seen a handful of times. V gene TRBV4-3 combines with J gene TRBJ2-3, with TRBD2 matching over 12 bases. The germline gives CDR1 LGHNA, CDR2 YSLEER. The CDR3 has 15 amino acids. The V and J ends lost 4 bases and 3 bases, in that order; junction bases with no gene match: 2. CDR3 sequence: CASSRLAGETDTQYF. CDR3 sequence (DNA): TGCGCCAGCAGCCGACTAGCGGGAGAGACAGATACGCAGTATTTT.

This clone has just one count. The V gene is TRBV7-3, the J gene TRBJ2-6; D uncertain. The germline V gene encodes CDR1 SGHTA and CDR2 FQGTGA. Trimming stripped 1 base from V and 1 base from J, with 11 bases between. CDR3 length: 17 amino acids. CDR3 in amino acids: CASSLNPLESGANVLTF. In nucleotides, the CDR3 is TGTGCCAGCAGCTTAAACCCACTGGAGTCTGGGGCCAACGTCCTGACTTTC.

There are many counts of this clone. The chain combines TRBV27 with TRBJ2-4; D remains unclear. Trimming left V 5 bases short and J 9 bases short, with 11 bases between. The CDR3 has 12 amino acids. Per germline, CDR1 MNHEY and CDR2 SMNVEV (reference sequence). CDR3 region: CASSPSIGIQYF. CDR3 nucleotides: TGTGCCAGCAGTCCTTCAATCGGCATTCAGTACTTC.

V and J are TRBV19 and TRBJ2-1, with D possibly matching TRBD1 (6 bases). The V end lost 5 bases, the J end lost 6 bases, and 11 bases lay between the germline ends. Germline V CDR1 and CDR2: LNHDA, SQIVND (reference sequence). The CDR3 is 13 amino acids. CDR3 in amino acids: CASSGDTLNEQFF. CDR3 nucleotide sequence: TGTGCCAGTAGTGGGGACACCCTCAATGAGCAGTTCTTC.

V is TRBV19 and J is TRBJ2-3; TRBD2 agrees at 7 bases. From germline, CDR1 is LNHDA and CDR2 SQIVND (reference sequence). The CDR3 length is 15 residues. Trimming removed 1 base from V and 4 bases from J; junction bases left unmatched: 5. The CDR3 DNA sequence: TGTGCCAGTAGTATAGGGGGGGGATACGCAGATACGCAGTATTTT. Encoded protein: CASSIGGGYADTQYF.

This clone occurred once. The chain combines TRBV7-9 with TRBJ2-7, with D uncertain. From germline, CDR1 is SEHNR and CDR2 FQNEAQ (reference sequence). The V gene lost 3 bases and the J gene lost 2 bases, with 5 bases spanning the gap. CDR3 length: 12 residues. The CDR3 DNA reads as TGTGCCAGCAGCTTCGAGCCCTACGAGCAGTACTTC. Amino acid sequence: CASSFEPYEQYF.

This chain joins TRBV5-1 and TRBJ2-7; TRBD1 agrees at 9 bases. CDR3 length: 14 amino acids. Germline-derived CDR1 and CDR2 are SGHRS and YFSETQ. V lost 1 base to trimming and J lost 5 bases; unmatched junction nucleotides: 4. CDR3 amino acids: CASSLTGGIDEQYF. CDR3 nucleotides: TGCGCCAGCAGCTTGACAGGGGGCATCGACGAGCAGTACTTC.

The chain employs TRBV2 and TRBJ1-5, with D perhaps TRBD1 (5 bases). The V end lost 5 bases, the J end lost 4 bases, and 12 bases lay between the germline ends. The CDR3 has 14 residues. Germline-derived CDR1 and CDR2 are SNHLY and FYNNEI. CDR3 residues: CASSPRQSNQPQHF. The CDR3 DNA reads TGTGCCAGCAGTCCCCGACAGTCTAATCAGCCCCAGCATTTT.

This chain joins TRBV19 and TRBJ1-6; D perhaps matches TRBD1 (6 bases). The V gene lost 5 bases and the J gene lost 7 bases, with 15 bases spanning the gap. CDR3 length: 15 amino acids. Germline assignment: CDR1 LNHDA and CDR2 SQIVND (reference sequence). Here the CDR3 reads CASSARTAPNSPLHF. In nucleotides, the CDR3 is TGTGCCAGTAGTGCAAGGACAGCCCCAAATTCACCCCTCCACTTT.

The chain has TRBV28 and TRBJ2-3, with a tentative D call TRBD1 (6 bases). V lost 6 bases and J lost 5, with 15 bases in between. In germline, CDR1 is MDHEN, CDR2 SYDVKM. This CDR3 has 14 amino acids. CDR3 in amino acids: CASSPPGVKDTQYF. CDR3 coding DNA: TGTGCCAGCAGCCCCCCAGGGGTCAAAGATACGCAGTATTTT.

The V gene is TRBV27, the J gene TRBJ2-7, with 9 bases lining up with TRBD2. Germline CDR1 and CDR2: MNHEY and SMNVEV (reference sequence). J gave up 4 bases and V 2 bases, and 6 bases lay outside the gene matches. This CDR3 is built from 15 residues. The CDR3, as DNA: TGTGCCAGCAGTTTAGGGGCTAGCGGGACTTACGAGCAGTACTTC. Translating it yields CASSLGASGTYEQYF.

CDR3 DNA: TGTGCCAGCAGACCGGGACAGGCTAATGAAAAACTGTTTTTT. Translation gives CASRPGQANEKLFF. The chain links TRBV28 to TRBJ1-4; 8 positions agree with TRBD1. This CDR3 has 14 amino acids. The trim removed 6 bases at V and 3 bases at J, leaving 3 bases unmatched. From germline, CDR1 is MDHEN and CDR2 SYDVKM.

The rearrangement joins TRBV5-1 to TRBJ2-2, with D possibly TRBD1 on 5 matching bases. The CDR3 extends over 15 amino acids. V lost 5 bases, J lost 5 bases, and 16 bases lay in between. Germline V gene lookup returns CDR1 SGHRS and CDR2 YFSETQ. The CDR3, as DNA: TGCGCCAGCAGTATATTACGACAGACTACCGGGGAGCTGTTTTTT. Translated: CASSILRQTTGELFF.

The V call is TRBV27, the J call TRBJ2-7, with TRBD1 identical over 11 bases. Germline V gives CDR1 MNHEY, CDR2 SMNVEV (reference sequence). V shed 5 bases, J shed 4 bases, and the junction held 4 bases outside the gene matches. The CDR3 consists of 14 residues. Here the CDR3 DNA reads TGTGCCAGCAGTCCCGGGACAGGGGGGTACGAGCAGTACTTC. Its translation: CASSPGTGGYEQYF.

The J gene is TRBJ1-5, the V gene TRBV15; D might be TRBD1 (5 bases). Per the germline V gene, CDR1 is LNHNV and CDR2 is YYDKDF (reference sequence). The CDR3 consists of 15 residues. V was shortened by 0 bases and J by 6 bases, with 12 bases between the two germline ends. The CDR3: CATSREDRGSQPQHF. In nucleotides, the CDR3 is TGTGCCACCAGCAGAGAGGATAGGGGTAGTCAGCCCCAGCATTTT.

J is TRBJ2-1 and V is TRBV27; a possible D gene is TRBD2 (6 bases). The length of the CDR3 is 15 residues. V gave up 5 bases and J gave up 5 bases, with 16 bases separating them. Germline CDR1 is MNHEY and CDR2 is SMNVEV (reference sequence). CDR3 DNA sequence: TGTGCCAGCAGTCCCACTAGCTCCTACCACAATGAGCAGTTCTTC. Translation gives CASSPTSSYHNEQFF.